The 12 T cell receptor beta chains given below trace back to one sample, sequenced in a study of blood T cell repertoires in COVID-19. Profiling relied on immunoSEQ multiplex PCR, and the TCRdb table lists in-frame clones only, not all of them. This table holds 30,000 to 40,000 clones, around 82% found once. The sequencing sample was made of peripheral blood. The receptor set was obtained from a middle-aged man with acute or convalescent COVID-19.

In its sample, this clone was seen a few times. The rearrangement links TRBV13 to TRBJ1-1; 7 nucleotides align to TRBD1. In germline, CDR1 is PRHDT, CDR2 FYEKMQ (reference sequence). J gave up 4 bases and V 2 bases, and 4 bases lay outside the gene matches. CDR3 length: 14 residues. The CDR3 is CASSLIRGSTEAFF. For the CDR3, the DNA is TGTGCCAGCAGCTTAATCAGGGGGAGCACTGAAGCTTTCTTT.

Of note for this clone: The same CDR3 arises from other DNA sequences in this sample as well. The CDR3 loop reads CASSLDGQGTDTQYF. In nucleotides, the CDR3 is TGCGCCAGCAGCTTGGACGGACAAGGCACAGATACGCAGTATTTT. The chain couples TRBV5-1 to TRBJ2-3; perhaps TRBD1 as D (5 bases). The CDR3 totals 15 residues. V was clipped by 0 bases and J by 1 base, with 9 bases between them. CDR1 is SGHRS, CDR2 YFSETQ, per germline.

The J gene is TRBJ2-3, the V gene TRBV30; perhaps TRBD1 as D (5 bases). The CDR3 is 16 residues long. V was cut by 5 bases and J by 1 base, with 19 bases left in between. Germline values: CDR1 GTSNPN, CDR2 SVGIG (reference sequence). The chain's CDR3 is CAWANDSWFGTDTQYF. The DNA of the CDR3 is TGTGCCTGGGCCAATGACAGCTGGTTTGGCACAGATACGCAGTATTTT.

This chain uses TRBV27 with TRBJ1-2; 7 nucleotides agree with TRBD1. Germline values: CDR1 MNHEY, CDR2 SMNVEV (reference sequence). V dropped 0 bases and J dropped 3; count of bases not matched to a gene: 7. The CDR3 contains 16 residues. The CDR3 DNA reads TGTGCCAGCAGTTTATCGACGACAGGGTCCTACTATGGCTACACCTTC. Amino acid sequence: CASSLSTTGSYYGYTF.

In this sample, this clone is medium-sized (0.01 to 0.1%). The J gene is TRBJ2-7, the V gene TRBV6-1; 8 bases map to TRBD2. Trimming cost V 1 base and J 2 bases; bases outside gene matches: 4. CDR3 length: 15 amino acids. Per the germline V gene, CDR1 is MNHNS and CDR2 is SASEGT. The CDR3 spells CASSEDGGGPYEQYF. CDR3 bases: TGTGCCAGCAGTGAAGATGGCGGGGGGCCCTACGAGCAGTACTTC.

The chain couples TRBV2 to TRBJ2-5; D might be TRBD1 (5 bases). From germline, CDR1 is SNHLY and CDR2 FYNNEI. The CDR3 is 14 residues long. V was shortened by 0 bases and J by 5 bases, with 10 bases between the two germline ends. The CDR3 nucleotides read TGTGCCAGCAGTGAAGCCCCCTCAGGGGAGACCCAGTACTTC. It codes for CASSEAPSGETQYF.

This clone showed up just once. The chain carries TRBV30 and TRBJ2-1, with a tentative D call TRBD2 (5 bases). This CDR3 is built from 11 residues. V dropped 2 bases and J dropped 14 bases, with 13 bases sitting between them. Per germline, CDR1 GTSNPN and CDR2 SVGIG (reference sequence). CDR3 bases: TGTGCCTGGAGTCCGTTGGGAGAGGAGTTCTTC. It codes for CAWSPLGEEFF.

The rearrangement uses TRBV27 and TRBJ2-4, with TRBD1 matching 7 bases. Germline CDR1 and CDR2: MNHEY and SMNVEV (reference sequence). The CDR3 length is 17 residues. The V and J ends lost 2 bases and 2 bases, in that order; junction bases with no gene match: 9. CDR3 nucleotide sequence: TGTGCCAGCAGTTTAAGGGGGCCAGGGGAGTCCAAAAACATTCAGTACTTC. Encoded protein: CASSLRGPGESKNIQYF.

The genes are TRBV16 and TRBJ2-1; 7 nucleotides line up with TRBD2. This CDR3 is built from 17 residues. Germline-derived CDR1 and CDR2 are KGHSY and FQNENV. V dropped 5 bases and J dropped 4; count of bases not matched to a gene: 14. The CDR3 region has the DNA TGTGCCAGCAGCACGGCCGGCGGGAGCGGGGTATACAATGAGCAGTTCTTC. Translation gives CASSTAGGSGVYNEQFF.

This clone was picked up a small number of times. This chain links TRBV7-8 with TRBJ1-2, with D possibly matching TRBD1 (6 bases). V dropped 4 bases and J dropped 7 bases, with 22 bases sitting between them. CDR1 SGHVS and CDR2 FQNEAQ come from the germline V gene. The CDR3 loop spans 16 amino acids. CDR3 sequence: CASSSSTRDMGAGYTF. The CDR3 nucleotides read TGTGCCAGCAGCTCTAGTACCCGGGACATGGGGGCTGGCTACACCTTC.

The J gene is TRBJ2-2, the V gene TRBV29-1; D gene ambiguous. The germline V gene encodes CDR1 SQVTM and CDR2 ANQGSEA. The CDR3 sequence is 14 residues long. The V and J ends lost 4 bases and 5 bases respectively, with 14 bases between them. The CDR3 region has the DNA TGCAGCGTTGTAGTAACCATAAATACCGGGGAGCTGTTTTTT. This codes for CSVVVTINTGELFF.

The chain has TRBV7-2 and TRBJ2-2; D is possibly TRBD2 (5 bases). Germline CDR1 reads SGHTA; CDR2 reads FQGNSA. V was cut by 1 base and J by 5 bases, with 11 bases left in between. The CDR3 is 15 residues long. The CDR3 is CASSLGRVQTGELFF. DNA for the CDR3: TGTGCCAGCAGCTTAGGGCGGGTGCAAACCGGGGAGCTGTTTTTT.